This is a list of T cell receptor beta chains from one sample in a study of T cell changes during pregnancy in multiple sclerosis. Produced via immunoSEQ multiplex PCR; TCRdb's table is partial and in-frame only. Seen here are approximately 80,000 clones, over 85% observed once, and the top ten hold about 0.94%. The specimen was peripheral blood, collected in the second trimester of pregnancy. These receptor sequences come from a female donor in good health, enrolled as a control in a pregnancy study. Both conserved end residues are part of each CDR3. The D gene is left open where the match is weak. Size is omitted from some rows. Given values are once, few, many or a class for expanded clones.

CDR3nt: TGTGCCAGCAGCTCCATATGGGACAGGACTGGGGAGACCCAGTACTTC
CDR3aa: CASSSIWDRTGETQYF
j_gene: TRBJ2-5
d_gene: TRBD1
abundance: .
v_gene: TRBV5-6

CDR3nt: TGTGCCAGCAGTGTGGGACTTGCAACTGGCTACACCTTC
CDR3aa: CASSVGLATGYTF
j_gene: TRBJ1-2
d_gene: .
abundance: .
v_gene: TRBV2

CDR3nt: TGCGCCAGCAGCCCCCAGGTTCGGCAGGGGTCGGCCAAAAACATTCAGTACTTC
CDR3aa: CASSPQVRQGSAKNIQYF
j_gene: TRBJ2-4
d_gene: .
abundance: .
v_gene: TRBV4-1

CDR3nt: TGTGCCAGCAGTACGGCGCCCCTAGCGGCCTACAATGAGCAGTTCTTC
CDR3aa: CASSTAPLAAYNEQFF
j_gene: TRBJ2-1
d_gene: TRBD2
abundance: .
v_gene: TRBV28

CDR3nt: TGTGCCTGGAGGGCGAGACAGGGGGCGTACGAGCAGTACTTC
CDR3aa: CAWRARQGAYEQYF
j_gene: TRBJ2-7
d_gene: TRBD1
abundance: .
v_gene: TRBV30

CDR3nt: TGTGCCAGTAGCATGGACAGGGGGACTCAGCCCCAGCATTTT
CDR3aa: CASSMDRGTQPQHF
j_gene: TRBJ1-5
d_gene: TRBD1
abundance: .
v_gene: TRBV19

CDR3nt: TGTGCCAGCAGTCTCGGACAGGCGAACACCGGGGAGCTGTTTTTT
CDR3aa: CASSLGQANTGELFF
j_gene: TRBJ2-2
d_gene: TRBD1
abundance: .
v_gene: TRBV6-4

CDR3nt: TGTGCCAGCATACAGCAGGGGTATCAGCCCCAGCATTTT
CDR3aa: CASIQQGYQPQHF
j_gene: TRBJ1-5
d_gene: .
abundance: .
v_gene: TRBV28

CDR3nt: TGTGCCACCAGCAAGGGGCCTACTAGCGGCCTTTACACCGGGGAGCTGTTTTTT
CDR3aa: CATSKGPTSGLYTGELFF
j_gene: TRBJ2-2
d_gene: TRBD2
abundance: .
v_gene: TRBV15

CDR3nt: TGTGCCAGCAGTCAATCCGGGACAGAACCTAACGAGCAGTACTTC
CDR3aa: CASSQSGTEPNEQYF
j_gene: TRBJ2-7
d_gene: TRBD1
abundance: .
v_gene: TRBV7-9

CDR3nt: TGTGCCAGCAGTTTCACAGGGGCTCCTAACTATGGCTACACCTTC
CDR3aa: CASSFTGAPNYGYTF
j_gene: TRBJ1-2
d_gene: TRBD1
abundance: .
v_gene: TRBV28

CDR3nt: TGTGCCAGTAGTATAACCGGGACAGATAGCAATCAGCCCCAGCATTTT
CDR3aa: CASSITGTDSNQPQHF
j_gene: TRBJ1-5
d_gene: TRBD1
abundance: .
v_gene: TRBV19

CDR3nt: TGTGCCAGCAGTGCCTATACAGAGGGTAACTACGAGCAGTACTTC
CDR3aa: CASSAYTEGNYEQYF
j_gene: TRBJ2-7
d_gene: .
abundance: .
v_gene: TRBV28

CDR3nt: TGTGCCAGCAGCGATAGATTTGAAGCTTTCTTT
CDR3aa: CASSDRFEAFF
j_gene: TRBJ1-1
d_gene: .
abundance: .
v_gene: TRBV7-6

CDR3nt: TGTGCCACCAGCAACGAGGCTTTCCGACCCTACGAGCAGTACTTC
CDR3aa: CATSNEAFRPYEQYF
j_gene: TRBJ2-7
d_gene: .
abundance: .
v_gene: TRBV15

CDR3nt: TGCGCCAGCAGCCAAGACCGGGACTCCCACTACGAGCAGTACTTC
CDR3aa: CASSQDRDSHYEQYF
j_gene: TRBJ2-7
d_gene: .
abundance: once
v_gene: TRBV4-1

CDR3nt: TGCGCCAGCGCCGGGACAGGTAATACTGAAGCTTTCTTT
CDR3aa: CASAGTGNTEAFF
j_gene: TRBJ1-1
d_gene: TRBD1
abundance: .
v_gene: TRBV5-1

CDR3nt: TGTGCCAGCAGCCAACGATTTGACAGGGAAAATGGCTACACCTTC
CDR3aa: CASSQRFDRENGYTF
j_gene: TRBJ1-2
d_gene: TRBD1
abundance: .
v_gene: TRBV4-2

CDR3nt: TGTGCCATCAGTGAGCGACAGGGGAGCACAGATACGCAGTATTTT
CDR3aa: CAISERQGSTDTQYF
j_gene: TRBJ2-3
d_gene: TRBD1
abundance: .
v_gene: TRBV10-3

CDR3nt: TGTGCCAGCAGTATGCGGGAGCCCCAGCATTTT
CDR3aa: CASSMREPQHF
j_gene: TRBJ1-5
d_gene: .
abundance: .
v_gene: TRBV28

CDR3nt: TGCGCCAGCAGCCGTCGGCCTATTGGAGGTGGGGCCAACGTCCTGACTTTC
CDR3aa: CASSRRPIGGGANVLTF
j_gene: TRBJ2-6
d_gene: .
abundance: .
v_gene: TRBV5-1

CDR3nt: TGTGCCAGCAGCTTTGGCGACGGAGTACCAGATACGCAGTATTTT
CDR3aa: CASSFGDGVPDTQYF
j_gene: TRBJ2-3
d_gene: .
abundance: .
v_gene: TRBV5-8

CDR3nt: TGTGCCAGCTCACCGAAGGGACAGAATGAAAAACTGTTTTTT
CDR3aa: CASSPKGQNEKLFF
j_gene: TRBJ1-4
d_gene: TRBD1
abundance: .
v_gene: TRBV18

CDR3nt: TGTGCCAGCAGTGAAGAACAGGGAAGCACCGGGGAGCTGTTTTTT
CDR3aa: CASSEEQGSTGELFF
j_gene: TRBJ2-2
d_gene: .
abundance: .
v_gene: TRBV2

CDR3nt: TGTGCCAGCAGCTCCCCCCTTTACAATGAGCAGTTCTTC
CDR3aa: CASSSPLYNEQFF
j_gene: TRBJ2-1
d_gene: .
abundance: .
v_gene: TRBV27

CDR3nt: TGTGCCAGTAGTATAATTCTAGGAGGGGTAAGCAATCAGCCCCAGCATTTT
CDR3aa: CASSIILGGVSNQPQHF
j_gene: TRBJ1-5
d_gene: .
abundance: .
v_gene: TRBV19

CDR3nt: TGCGCCAGCAGCGAGTCGGTGGAGCAGTACTTC
CDR3aa: CASSESVEQYF
j_gene: TRBJ2-7
d_gene: .
abundance: .
v_gene: TRBV5-1